The sequence of this T cell receptor beta chain was determined in a study of blood T cell repertoires in COVID-19 (TCRdb year 2020). Regarding the research as a whole: Samples covering the acute and convalescent phases of COVID-19 were provided by collaborators in the United States, Italy and Spain. The material from the prospective study consisted of cDNA or gDNA derived from T cells, B-cell-depleted T cells, or PBMCs. Deeply sampled blood TCRbeta repertoires from subjects exposed to, actively infected with, or recovered from COVID-19 were included in the dataset. The repertoires were released in a freely available public database meant as a resource for research on the immune response to SARS-CoV-2. Samples came from the ongoing ImmuneRACE study (first 160 participants) plus 1,254 subjects from 6 global collaborators. Nearly every sample came with metadata listing a de-identified subject ID, COVID-19 status, age in years and sex. Where available, HLA class I and class II types were taken from metadata supplied by the sample provider and were not determined by assay-based typing.

A second Seattle source provided samples from volunteer blood donors who had recovered from COVID-19. Each collaborating institution followed its own protocols to collect whole blood in K2EDTA tubes. For TCRbeta analysis, collaborators shipped samples in one of three forms: frozen whole blood, isolated PBMCs, or DNA extracted from either of those sample types. TCRbeta CDR3 regions were amplified from genomic DNA using the immunoSEQ Assay, a bias-controlled multiplex PCR. The paper's data handling went like this. The number of nucleated cells in each sample was estimated from the amplification of reference gene primers within the assay. To quantify the absolute abundance of each unique TCRbeta CDR3 rearrangement, sequence reads were collapsed and filtered. For each sample, productive Simpson clonality was calculated by taking the square root of Simpson's diversity index across productive rearrangements. The table was pulled from immuneACCESS by TCRdb, which kept in-frame rearrangements only. Such tables lose some clones; where checked, under half of the loss comes from unresolved V genes, and the rest has no known cause. D and trimming were read from the DNA, whereas the V and J calls and clone size are those reported in that table. The table for this sample lists about 190,000 clones; 70% to 85% of them were counted only once. The ten most abundant clones make up roughly 13% of the sample.

Overall results and qualifications from the work: Clinical and demographic metadata were provided uncurated, with the amount varying by source and participant.

Its CDR3 holds 13 amino acids, cysteine through phenylalanine. Just CDR3 DNA is preserved here, 39 bases in frame from base 1. Trimming at the junction amounts to 3 bases on V and 5 bases on J, and the germline ends lie 10 bases apart. About this clone itself: This clone's antigen is unknown. Per-base quality was not reported, and no clone a single base away is much larger than it.

The rearrangement combines TRBV12-3 or TRBV12-4 with TRBJ2-5; the D gene is perhaps TRBD1, from 5 matching bases. This receptor was identified in a man aged 50-59 years who had recovered from COVID-19. The sequenced sample consisted of peripheral blood. The CDR3 sequence is CASSLSGYETQYF. The bases read TGTGCCAGCAGTTTGTCAGGGTACGAGACCCAGTACTTC.